This T cell receptor (beta chain) derives from a study of identical twins (TCRdb year 2016). About the investigation overall: To test whether fetal clonotypes persist, this study deep-sequenced TCR alpha and beta repertoires from monozygotic twins, from unrelated adults of various ages, and from cord blood. To rule out contamination, replicate twin experiments were performed at different times with different library preparation protocols. Overall results and qualifications from the work: A weaker excess of twin sharing was found in beta out-of-frame sequences because the signal-to-noise ratio was lowered by fewer shared sequences. Because the same donors could not be followed over many years, the conclusions relied on cross-sectional statistical analysis. Fewer insertions were carried by abundant cord blood beta clonotypes; a weaker similar trend was observed in young adult naive repertoires, while no such trend was observed in memory repertoires. In monozygotic twins, out-of-frame TCR alpha sharing was systematically underestimated by recombination models, although the models agreed with sharing between unrelated individuals. Invariant T cells such as MAIT and iNKT could partly confound zero-insertion analyses, although diverse VJ usage argued against such confounding for most clonotypes. Compared with coincidental sharing between unrelated individuals, an excess of low generation-probability sequences was observed among out-of-frame TCR alpha sequences shared between twins.

Only healthy Caucasian donors were included. Three pairs of female monozygotic twins, all aged roughly 18 to 29 years, were included in the twin cohort. Positive isolation kits from Invitrogen were used to isolate the CD4+ and CD8+ T cell populations. Preparation of the library involved 5' RACE. The sample was run on an Illumina HiSeq 2000. A universal primer binding site was added through template switching, and the final cDNA carried a unique molecular identifier so that TCR cDNA molecules could be counted accurately. First-strand cDNA for TCR alpha and beta chains was synthesized from specific primers in the conserved constant-segment region. To control for contamination, every cDNA library was double barcoded, receiving both a SMART-Mk sample barcode and Illumina barcodes. TruSeq adapter sequences along with Illumina sample barcodes were introduced in two successive PCR steps. Sequencing of the TCR alpha and beta cDNA libraries was done on the Illumina HiSeq platform using custom primers. As for the original processing: MiGEC was used to process raw reads and extract unique molecular identifiers, and MiXCR was used to find CDR3 positions. For each individual, recombination models were inferred using an EM algorithm with the repgenHMM and IGoR tools. The tcR package in R was used for shared clonotype analysis, with sharing normalized by the product of cloneset sizes. To study raw recombination without the effects of thymic and clonal selection, out-of-frame nonproductive sequences were analyzed. The public reads were quality trimmed at Q25 with fastp and then assembled into clones with MiXCR by TCRdb, keeping productive beta chains. For every CDR3 protein sequence, its rows merge into one entry that carries the most common genes and DNA. The V and J calls shown here were made by TCRdb, not taken from the authors' results. Here the sample has some 500,000 distinct CDR3 sequences; 20% to 25% occur a single time. Of the sample, around 1% is held by the ten largest clones.

The CDR3, from cysteine to phenylalanine, totals 14 residues. Only the CDR3 DNA stays, 42 bases, in frame from base 1. According to the germline V gene, CDR1 reads SQVTM and CDR2 reads ANQGSEA. A distance of 12 bases separates the germline ends of V and J, which lose 5 bases and 0 bases respectively. Only a few counts were recorded for this clonotype. There is no known antigen for this receptor. There are no base qualities to consult, and no much larger clone falls within one base. These data are also associated with another study on T cells expressing NK-cell markers. The second study's authors report: TCR beta-chain repertoires were profiled in sorted CD3+CD56+NKG2C+, CD3+CD56+NKG2C- and CD3+CD56-NKG2C+ T-cell subsets from several donors. Among the eight sequenced donors, seven were HCMV-seropositive and one was HCMV-seronegative. To restrict sorting to alphabetaTCR-expressing T cells, an anti-gammadeltaTCR antibody was added in several experiments. For several donors, the dominant CD3+CD56+NKG2C+ clonotypes were among the top 10 CD8+ clonotypes and accounted for about 1.0-7.5% of CD8+ T cells. Those dominant clonotypes were again the most abundant among CD3+CD56-NKG2C+ cells in several donors, at roughly 25-60.1%. Whether the expanded NKG2C-expressing T cell clones were specific for HCMV antigens remained unclear. All eight donors whose samples were sequenced were randomly selected healthy volunteers, three of them men and five women. HCMV-specific IgG was detected in serum with a commercial ELISA kit to determine HCMV serostatus. MIGEC handled demultiplexing of the reads and grouping by UMI, while MiTCR was used to assemble and quantify clonotypes. To exclude erroneous sequences, only TCR cDNA sequences supported by at least two reads were retained. Downstream repertoire analysis used the tcR package, and clonotypes were matched across fractions by CDR3 nucleotide sequence plus V segment. VDJmatch was used to annotate antigen specificity against VDJdb, with one amino acid substitution in CDR3 allowed.

The receptor was derived from a woman aged 18-35 years in good health. The chain was built from TRBV29-1 and TRBJ2-3; the D gene remains uncertain. The material sequenced was CD4+ T cells sorted from blood. The DNA sequence is as follows: TGCAGCGTTCCATCTGGCGGTAGCACAGATACGCAGTATTTT. This gives the protein CSVPSGGSTDTQYF.